This T cell receptor beta chain comes out of a study of CD8 T cells in Susac syndrome (dated by TCRdb to the late 2010s). Regarding the research as a whole: Of the Susac syndrome patients who were sequenced, eight or nine were in clinical remission while six had clinically active disease. Repertoire sequencing was used to test whether CD8+ T cell activation and differentiation in Susac syndrome was antigen driven. At blood withdrawal, Susac syndrome patients were therapy-naive, treated with corticosteroids (with IVIg additionally given to some), or treated with IVIg alone.

Peripheral blood CD8+ and CD4+ T cells from healthy donors, Susac syndrome patients and multiple sclerosis patients were profiled using high-throughput TCR beta sequencing. The Susac syndrome patients fulfilled recently defined diagnostic criteria for either definite or probable disease. Bulk CD8+ and CD4+ T cells were purified magnetically by negative isolation, whereas CD8+ TEMRA cells were enriched by FACS. Blood was collected in EDTA tubes and processed within 24 hours, with PBMCs isolated through density gradient centrifugation. PBMCs intended for TCR sequencing were cryopreserved in liquid nitrogen and were subsequently thawed in a 37 degrees C water bath. The sorted or isolated CD4+, CD8+ and CD8+ TEMRA cells had a purity of 90% or higher. With regard to this clonotype: What this receptor recognizes is not known. Qualities for individual bases were not recorded, and no much larger clone is one base off.

RNA was extracted with the RNeasy kit and roughly 0.5 to 1 ug was reverse transcribed using random hexamers. TCR beta CDR3 regions were amplified with the immunoSEQ multiplex PCR assay covering 54 Vbeta and 13 Jbeta segments. PCR amplification bias was corrected by using a synthetic template baseline for primer optimization and computational correction. On the study's bioinformatics: Only productive sequences were kept, with reads annotated to V, D and J genes according to IMGT and analyzed in immunoSEQ Analyzer. Clonality was calculated as one minus the Shannon entropy normalized by log2 of the number of productive unique sequences. For each patient and control, public and private clones were evaluated among the 100 most prevalent clones. Susac-specific clones were defined as absent from healthy and MS cohorts, around 980 published viral clones and other ImmuneACCESS disease sequences. The public reads were run again by TCRdb, first through fastp at Q25 and then through MiXCR, and only productive beta chains were kept. Records with the same CDR3 protein are collapsed into one entry carrying the most frequent genes and DNA. TCRdb assigned the V and J calls; the authors' analysis was not used. In all, the sample holds 150,000 to 160,000 distinct CDR3 sequences, and 85% to 95% of those were seen once. The ten biggest clones cover approximately 0.15% of the sample.

Overall study results and their limits: The TCR sequencing and HLA analysis was acknowledged to have included a relatively small number of individuals. In the CD4+ T cell repertoire of Susac syndrome patients, clonal expansion was not detected.

Counted from cysteine to phenylalanine, this CDR3 has 14 amino acids. Here the CDR3 DNA is all that survives: 42 bases in frame from base 1. The CDR1 and CDR2 encoded by the germline V gene (reference sequence) are SEHNR and FQNEAQ. The junction shows trimming of 5 bases on V and 5 bases on J, plus 12 bases between the germline ends. Input material: CD4+ T cells from PBMCs. The chain is encoded by TRBV7-9 joined to TRBJ2-2; the best D guess is TRBD1, with 6 bases matching. The TCR was taken from a human donor with Susac syndrome. In nucleotide form, the sequence is TGTGCCAGCAGCCCCGGGACAACGACCGGGGAGCTGTTTTTT. It translates to CASSPGTTTGELFF.